The rows below give T cell receptor beta chains drawn from one sample of a study of T cell repertoires in cytomegalovirus infection. For these receptors, no antigen is known. TCRdb redid the calling of the reads with MiXCR, one entry per CDR3 protein. This repertoire shows 450,000 to 600,000 distinct CDR3 sequences, around 30% found once; its top ten account for 15% to 20%. Sample: cultured PBMCs, taken from culture after CMV antigen stimulation. The receptors were gathered from a human donor in good health (CMV status not recorded). Some clones in this sample may be carry-over from other donors' samples. The CDR3 runs from the conserved cysteine through the conserved F or W. Each record gives: clone size, V gene, D gene, J gene, CDR3 DNA, CDR3 protein. The D gene is left open where the match is weak. Size tells how often a clone was seen (once, few, many) or the class of an expanded clone, and some rows leave it out.

abundance: once
v_gene: TRBV19
d_gene: TRBD2
j_gene: TRBJ2-7
CDR3nt: TGTGCCAGTAGTCTATCTAGCGGGGGATTCTACGAGCAGTACTTC
CDR3aa: CASSLSSGGFYEQYF

abundance: few
v_gene: TRBV19
d_gene: TRBD1
j_gene: TRBJ2-4
CDR3nt: TGTGCCAGGCTCGACAGGGGGCGCGTCAAAAACATTCAGTACTTC
CDR3aa: CARLDRGRVKNIQYF

abundance: NA
v_gene: TRBV27
d_gene: NA
j_gene: TRBJ2-5
CDR3nt: TGTGCCAGCAGTTCGCACTCCAAAGAGACCCAGTACTTC
CDR3aa: CASSSHSKETQYF

abundance: many
v_gene: TRBV7-2
d_gene: TRBD2
j_gene: TRBJ2-1
CDR3nt: TGTGCCAGCAGCTTAGGCGGGAGGCCCTACAATGAGCAGTTCTTC
CDR3aa: CASSLGGRPYNEQFF

abundance: NA
v_gene: TRBV4-1
d_gene: NA
j_gene: TRBJ1-1
CDR3nt: TGCGCCAGCAGCCAAGAGAGGCCCGGGGTGGCTTTCTTT
CDR3aa: CASSQERPGVAFF

abundance: NA
v_gene: TRBV28
d_gene: NA
j_gene: TRBJ1-1
CDR3nt: TGTGCCAGCACCTCTGGGGGGTCGGTTGCAGCTTTCTTT
CDR3aa: CASTSGGSVAAFF

abundance: NA
v_gene: TRBV12-3/TRBV12-4
d_gene: NA
j_gene: TRBJ1-1
CDR3nt: TGTGCCAGCTCGACACGATATGGAACTGAAGCTTTCTTT
CDR3aa: CASSTRYGTEAFF

abundance: few
v_gene: TRBV28
d_gene: NA
j_gene: TRBJ2-1
CDR3nt: TGTGCCAGCAGTTTAGAGGAGGGGGCCTACAATGAGCAGTTCTTC
CDR3aa: CASSLEEGAYNEQFF

abundance: few
v_gene: TRBV6-1
d_gene: NA
j_gene: TRBJ1-5
CDR3nt: TGTGCCAGCAGTGATCCCTATAGCAATCAGCCCCAGCATTTT
CDR3aa: CASSDPYSNQPQHF

abundance: many
v_gene: TRBV7-2
d_gene: NA
j_gene: TRBJ2-2
CDR3nt: TGTGCCAGCAGCTTAGACGTGGGCCGAACCGGGGAGCTGTTTTTT
CDR3aa: CASSLDVGRTGELFF

abundance: many
v_gene: TRBV7-8
d_gene: NA
j_gene: TRBJ1-5
CDR3nt: TGTGCCAGCAGCTTAAGGCAGGGGCCCAATCAGCCCCAGCATTTT
CDR3aa: CASSLRQGPNQPQHF

abundance: many
v_gene: TRBV7-2
d_gene: NA
j_gene: TRBJ2-6
CDR3nt: TGTGCCAGCAGCTTAGCGTCTGGGGCCAACGTCCTGACTTTC
CDR3aa: CASSLASGANVLTF

abundance: NA
v_gene: TRBV20-1
d_gene: TRBD1
j_gene: TRBJ1-2
CDR3nt: TGCAGTGCAAAGACCGGGACAGTTTATGGCTACACCTTC
CDR3aa: CSAKTGTVYGYTF

abundance: few
v_gene: TRBV6-2/TRBV6-3
d_gene: NA
j_gene: TRBJ1-1
CDR3nt: TGTGCCAGCAGTTACACCACCTCCGGGAAGTGGGCCATGAGGAACACTGAAGCTTTCTTT
CDR3aa: CASSYTTSGKWAMRNTEAFF

abundance: NA
v_gene: TRBV2
d_gene: TRBD2
j_gene: TRBJ2-7
CDR3nt: TGTGCCAGCAGTGGCGGGAGTCCCCACGAGCAGTACTTC
CDR3aa: CASSGGSPHEQYF

abundance: NA
v_gene: TRBV12-3/TRBV12-4
d_gene: NA
j_gene: TRBJ2-6
CDR3nt: TGTGCCAGCAGTTCCTTCGGTGTTTGGGGGGAAGGGGCCAACGTCCTGACTTTC
CDR3aa: CASSSFGVWGEGANVLTF

abundance: once
v_gene: TRBV19
d_gene: NA
j_gene: TRBJ1-6
CDR3nt: TGTGCCTGTAGTATGCCAATGGATTCACCCCTCCACTTT
CDR3aa: CACSMPMDSPLHF

abundance: NA
v_gene: TRBV12-3/TRBV12-4
d_gene: NA
j_gene: TRBJ1-1
CDR3nt: TGTGCCAGCAGTTTCAGAGCGAGCAGGGTAACTGAAGCTTTCTTT
CDR3aa: CASSFRASRVTEAFF

abundance: few
v_gene: TRBV5-1
d_gene: TRBD1
j_gene: TRBJ1-3
CDR3nt: TGCGCCAGCAGCTTCGGGGGACAGGACGGAAACACCATATATTTT
CDR3aa: CASSFGGQDGNTIYF

abundance: few
v_gene: TRBV24-1
d_gene: TRBD1
j_gene: TRBJ1-2
CDR3nt: TGTGCCACCAGTGACCCTGCCCAGGGGGACTATGGCTACACCTTC
CDR3aa: CATSDPAQGDYGYTF

abundance: NA
v_gene: TRBV7-2
d_gene: NA
j_gene: TRBJ2-2
CDR3nt: TGTGCCAGCAGCCCAGGGGGAGGGGTCAGCACCGGGGAGCTGTTTTTT
CDR3aa: CASSPGGGVSTGELFF

abundance: NA
v_gene: TRBV11-2
d_gene: TRBD2
j_gene: TRBJ2-1
CDR3nt: TGTGCCAGCAGCTTATACCCCCCGACTAGCGGGATCATTCATGAGCAGTTCTTC
CDR3aa: CASSLYPPTSGIIHEQFF

abundance: many
v_gene: TRBV27
d_gene: NA
j_gene: TRBJ2-5
CDR3nt: TGTGCCAGCAGTTTACGGCCCGCTGGGGAGACCCAGTACTTC
CDR3aa: CASSLRPAGETQYF

abundance: many
v_gene: TRBV7-6
d_gene: TRBD1
j_gene: TRBJ2-1
CDR3nt: TGTGCCAGCAGCTTAGGGACAGGGGTTGGATTCTTC
CDR3aa: CASSLGTGVGFF

abundance: NA
v_gene: TRBV7-3
d_gene: NA
j_gene: TRBJ2-2
CDR3nt: TGTGCCAGCAGCTTTTCCATCCCCGGGGAGCTGTTTTTT
CDR3aa: CASSFSIPGELFF

abundance: NA
v_gene: TRBV12-3/TRBV12-4
d_gene: NA
j_gene: TRBJ2-1
CDR3nt: TGTGCCAGCAGTCCGACCCCTGCTGAGCAGTTCTTC
CDR3aa: CASSPTPAEQFF

abundance: few
v_gene: TRBV7-6
d_gene: NA
j_gene: TRBJ2-1
CDR3nt: TGTGCCAGCAGCGGAGCGACGGCGGGCATTTCCTCCTACAATGAGCAGTTCTTC
CDR3aa: CASSGATAGISSYNEQFF

abundance: NA
v_gene: TRBV5-1
d_gene: TRBD2
j_gene: TRBJ2-1
CDR3nt: TGCGCCAGCAGCCCCCGAGCGGGAGGGCCCAATCCCGAGCAGTTCTTC
CDR3aa: CASSPRAGGPNPEQFF

abundance: NA
v_gene: TRBV7-2
d_gene: TRBD1
j_gene: TRBJ2-1
CDR3nt: TGTGCCAGCAGCTCCCGGGACAGGGCACTAATGAGGCAGTTCTTC
CDR3aa: CASSSRDRALMRQFF

abundance: few
v_gene: TRBV6-1
d_gene: TRBD1
j_gene: TRBJ2-1
CDR3nt: TGTGCCACCTCAACAGGGGGCTGGCAGTTCTTC
CDR3aa: CATSTGGWQFF

abundance: NA
v_gene: TRBV12-3/TRBV12-4
d_gene: TRBD2
j_gene: TRBJ2-3
CDR3nt: TGTGCCAGCAGTTCCCAGCGGGGCGACACAGATACGCAGTATTTT
CDR3aa: CASSSQRGDTDTQYF

abundance: NA
v_gene: TRBV7-2
d_gene: TRBD2
j_gene: TRBJ2-7
CDR3nt: TGTGCCAGCAGCTTAGAACCCATAACCGGGACTAGCGGGAGTTCTTCCTACGAGCAGTACTTC
CDR3aa: CASSLEPITGTSGSSSYEQYF

abundance: few
v_gene: TRBV12-3/TRBV12-4
d_gene: TRBD1
j_gene: TRBJ1-1
CDR3nt: TGTGCCAGCATCCTCAGGGGGGGTGAAGCTTTCTTT
CDR3aa: CASILRGGEAFF

abundance: NA
v_gene: TRBV6-2/TRBV6-3
d_gene: TRBD2
j_gene: TRBJ2-1
CDR3nt: TGTGCCAGCAGTTACAGGGACCGGTCAGCGGGAGGTTACAATGAGCAGTTCTTC
CDR3aa: CASSYRDRSAGGYNEQFF

abundance: NA
v_gene: TRBV28
d_gene: TRBD1
j_gene: TRBJ1-5
CDR3nt: TGTGCCAGCAGCACGACAGGGTTGAATCAGCCCCAGCATTTT
CDR3aa: CASSTTGLNQPQHF

abundance: NA
v_gene: TRBV11-2
d_gene: TRBD2
j_gene: TRBJ2-3
CDR3nt: TGTGCCAGCAGCTTAGCTGGACTAGCGGGAGGGACGGCAGATACGCAGTATTTT
CDR3aa: CASSLAGLAGGTADTQYF

abundance: NA
v_gene: TRBV27
d_gene: NA
j_gene: TRBJ1-1
CDR3nt: TGTGCCAGCAGTTTTGGTTTATCCCACACTGAAGCTTTCTTT
CDR3aa: CASSFGLSHTEAFF

abundance: NA
v_gene: TRBV12-3/TRBV12-4
d_gene: TRBD1
j_gene: TRBJ1-1
CDR3nt: TGTGCCAGCAGTTCTCCCCAGGGGGGGAACACTGAAGCTTTCTTT
CDR3aa: CASSSPQGGNTEAFF

abundance: NA
v_gene: TRBV28
d_gene: TRBD2
j_gene: TRBJ2-7
CDR3nt: TGTGCCAGCAGTCCCGAGGGAGCGGGAGTATTCTACGAGCAGTACTTC
CDR3aa: CASSPEGAGVFYEQYF

abundance: NA
v_gene: TRBV3-1
d_gene: TRBD2
j_gene: TRBJ2-5
CDR3nt: TGTGCCAGCAGCGCTCGGGGGGGGGTGGAGACCCAGTACTTC
CDR3aa: CASSARGGVETQYF